The next 26 T cell receptor beta chains were all read from a single sample in a study of early T cells in non-severe SARS-CoV-2 infection (dated by TCRdb to the early 2020s). Receptor amplification or capture employed 5' RACE. Sequencer: NextSeq 500. TCRdb trimmed public reads at Q25 via fastp, called clones via MiXCR and kept in-frame beta chains. Every entry covers one CDR3 protein and lists the most common genes and DNA from its rows. This sample has fewer than 100,000 distinct CDR3 sequences in its table, and 13% of those were observed once. Approximately 2.3% of the sample is held by the ten biggest clonotypes. Source material: whole blood. Every receptor here comes from an adult who was a healthcare worker with PCR-confirmed SARS-CoV-2 infection or an uninfected control (not recorded which).

This clonotype showed up many times. The chain recombines TRBV9 with TRBJ2-1; D is unclear. The CDR3 length is 17 residues. V lost 0 bases to trimming and J lost 5 bases, with 18 bases between them. The germline V gene encodes CDR1 SGDLS and CDR2 YYNGEE. This CDR3 is CASSVAFTEQRNNEQFF. CDR3 nucleotides: TGTGCCAGCAGCGTAGCTTTTACAGAGCAAAGAAACAATGAGCAGTTCTTC. The complete variable domain, with remaining parts taken from reference TRBV9 and TRBJ2-1, reads DSGVTQTPKHLITATGQRVTLRCSPRSGDLSVYWYQQSLDQGLQFLIQYYNGEERAKGNILERFSAQQFPDLHSELNLSSLELGDSALYFCASSVAFTEQRNNEQFFGPGTRLTVL.

This clonotype was detected only a few times. The J gene is TRBJ1-1, the V gene TRBV20-1, with D maybe TRBD1 (5 bases). In germline, CDR1 is DFQATT, CDR2 SNEGSKA (reference sequence). CDR3 length: 15 amino acids. The ends were cut back, 3 bases at V and 3 bases at J, with 17 bases in the middle. The CDR3 is CSASPPVGRDTEAFF. The CDR3 DNA reads as TGCAGTGCTAGTCCACCAGTGGGGCGAGACACTGAAGCTTTCTTT.

V usage is TRBV11-3 and J usage is TRBJ2-1; 7 nucleotides align to TRBD2. CDR1 and CDR2 (germline): SGHNT, YENEEA. The CDR3 extends over 15 amino acids. Trimming removed 1 base from V and 5 bases from J; junction bases left unmatched: 5. This CDR3 reads CASSLGGLGDNEQFF. The CDR3 bases are TGTGCCAGCAGCTTAGGCGGACTAGGTGACAATGAGCAGTTCTTC.

At least ten counts were recorded for this clonotype. The chain carries TRBV5-6 and TRBJ2-2; D unresolved. The CDR3 is 20 amino acids. V dropped 4 bases and J dropped 1 base, with 26 bases sitting between them. The V gene's germline CDR1 is SGHDT and CDR2 YYEEEE. The CDR3 coding sequence is TGTGCCAGCAGCGGTGGATCCCGGGCCTGGCGAAGAGAGAACACCGGGGAGCTGTTTTTT. Its protein is CASSGGSRAWRRENTGELFF.

This clonotype was detected ten times or more. This chain links TRBV2 with TRBJ1-5; TRBD1 is a possible D gene (6 bases). Germline V CDR1 and CDR2: SNHLY, FYNNEI. Trimming stripped 3 bases from V and 4 bases from J, with 13 bases between. The CDR3 length is 15 residues. CDR3 residues: CASSEFTGNNQPQHF. The DNA of the CDR3 is TGTGCCAGCAGTGAGTTCACAGGGAATAATCAGCCCCAGCATTTT.

This clonotype was detected many times. This chain connects TRBV10-3 to TRBJ2-1; perhaps TRBD2 as D (5 bases). The germline gives CDR1 ENHRY, CDR2 SYGVKD. V lost 0 bases, J lost 2 bases, and 8 bases lay in between. CDR3 size: 15 residues. The CDR3 region is CAISESGSTYNEQFF. The CDR3 DNA reads as TGTGCCATCAGTGAGTCAGGGAGCACCTACAATGAGCAGTTCTTC.

This clonotype has just a few counts. At one of its ends the junction is not consistent with the germline gene, which may arise from a read error. CDR3 loop: CASSVGDSSSSYNEHFF. As DNA, the CDR3 is TGTGCCAGCAGCGTAGGGGACTCCTCGAGCTCCTACAATGAGCATTTCTTC. The V gene is TRBV9, the J gene TRBJ2-1; D possibly corresponds to TRBD2 (6 bases). Germline loops: CDR1 SGDLS, CDR2 YYNGEE. This CDR3 spans 17 amino acids.

This clonotype was found many times. This chain uses TRBV12-3 or TRBV12-4 with TRBJ1-1, with TRBD1 as a possible D gene (6 bases). This CDR3 has 14 amino acids. V was clipped by 3 bases and J by 1 base, with 9 bases between them. CDR3 nucleotides: TGTGCCAGCAGTTTCTCGACAGGGAACACTGAAGCTTTCTTT. Translating it yields CASSFSTGNTEAFF.

In this sample, this clonotype turned up many times. The chain joins TRBV4-1 to TRBJ1-5, with no clear D. Germline CDR1 is MGHRA and CDR2 is YSYEKL. This CDR3 region has 16 residues. V was pared by 0 bases and J by 0 bases, with 9 bases between. The CDR3 loop reads CASSQDHSYSNQPQHF. In nucleotides, the CDR3 is TGCGCCAGCAGCCAAGATCACAGCTATAGCAATCAGCCCCAGCATTTT.

CDR3 nucleotide sequence: TGCAGTGCTACGTACATGGGACAGGATATCTACACCTTC. Its translation: CSATYMGQDIYTF. This sequence joins TRBV20-1 and TRBJ1-2; the match to TRBD1 covers 8 bases. The V segment lost 4 bases and the J segment 10 bases; nucleotides outside the gene matches: 11. The CDR3 spans 13 residues. Germline lookup yields CDR1 DFQATT and CDR2 SNEGSKA (reference sequence).

This clonotype was counted only a few times. The gene calls are TRBV11-2 and TRBJ2-7; 8 bases agree with TRBD1. Germline trimming cut 6 bases from V and 1 base from J; bases unmatched to any gene: 8. In germline, CDR1 is SGHAT, CDR2 FQNNGV. The CDR3 sequence is 15 residues long. Here the CDR3 reads CASRRSGTGSYEQYF. The CDR3 DNA sequence: TGTGCCAGCAGGCGTTCCGGGACAGGATCCTACGAGCAGTACTTC.

V usage is TRBV28 and J usage is TRBJ1-1; D is unclear. Germline assignment: CDR1 MDHEN and CDR2 SYDVKM. Trimming removed 2 bases from V and 7 bases from J, with 14 bases in between. The CDR3 length is 14 residues. CDR3 loop: CASSLKFPRNEAFF. CDR3 DNA sequence: TGTGCCAGCAGTTTAAAATTTCCGCGTAATGAAGCTTTCTTT.

V is TRBV20-1 and J is TRBJ1-1; maybe TRBD1 (6 bases). The V end was cut by 6 bases, the J end by 8 bases, with 13 bases between. The CDR3 has 11 residues. Germline V gives CDR1 DFQATT, CDR2 SNEGSKA (reference sequence). The CDR3 coding sequence is TGCAGTGCAACAGGGTTAAGAGAAGCTTTCTTT. It codes for CSATGLREAFF.

This clonotype has ten or more counts. The V gene is TRBV5-5, the J gene TRBJ2-5; TRBD2 might be the D (5 bases). Trimming took off 3 bases at V and 5 bases at J, with 20 bases between the two ends. From germline, CDR1 is SGHKS and CDR2 YYEKEE (reference sequence). The CDR3 sequence is 16 residues long. CDR3 sequence: CASSSGWLTSEETQYF. CDR3 in DNA: TGTGCCAGCAGCTCGGGGTGGTTGACTTCGGAGGAGACCCAGTACTTC. Looking up the rest from reference TRBV5-5 and TRBJ2-5 gives the full variable domain: DAGVTQSPTHLIKTRGQQVTLRCSPISGHKSVSWYQQVLGQGPQFIFQYYEKEERGRGNFPDRFSARQFPNYSSELNVNALLLGDSALYLCASSSGWLTSEETQYFGPGTRLLVL.

Concerning this clonotype: A read error may be the cause here, since a much bigger clone is one base away. The rearrangement links TRBV29-1 to TRBJ2-7, with 7 bases fitting TRBD1. There are 14 residues in the CDR3. Germline loops: CDR1 SQVTM, CDR2 ANQGSEA. CDR3 in DNA: TGCAGGGCCTTTAGACAGGGAAACTCCTACGAGCAGTACTTC. Translated: CRAFRQGNSYEQYF.

This clonotype was recorded at least ten times. The V call is TRBV28, the J call TRBJ1-3; TRBD1 is a possible D gene (5 bases). This CDR3 has 13 residues. The ends were cut back, 8 bases at V and 3 bases at J, with 11 bases in the middle. The germline V gene has CDR1 MDHEN and CDR2 SYDVKM. CDR3 protein: CASGQGLGNTIYF. The CDR3 coding sequence is TGTGCCAGCGGGCAGGGACTTGGAAACACCATATATTTT.

J is TRBJ1-2 and V is TRBV12-3 or TRBV12-4; D possibly corresponds to TRBD1 (5 bases). Between the trimmed V and J ends, which lost 6 bases and 4 bases, there was a span of 15 bases. The CDR3 runs to 14 residues. Here the CDR3 DNA reads TGTGCCAGCAGCTTTGGGGCTATAACCTATGGCTACACCTTC. This gives the protein CASSFGAITYGYTF.

The rearrangement joins TRBV20-1 to TRBJ1-1, with D perhaps TRBD1 (5 bases). CDR3 length: 13 residues. The ends were cut back, 6 bases at V and 4 bases at J, with 15 bases in the middle. Germline assignment: CDR1 DFQATT and CDR2 SNEGSKA (reference sequence). CDR3 coding DNA: TGCAGTGCAATGGGGGGGACGGGCACTGAAGCTTTCTTT. The encoded protein is CSAMGGTGTEAFF.

This clonotype was seen a few times. V gene TRBV28 combines with J gene TRBJ1-2, with D tentatively TRBD1 (5 bases). The germline gives CDR1 MDHEN, CDR2 SYDVKM. The CDR3 has 14 amino acids. Trimming pared 10 bases from V and 3 bases from J, leaving 18 bases between. The CDR3 loop is CATQGAPDHYGYTF. In nucleotides, the CDR3 is TGTGCCACCCAAGGGGCTCCCGACCACTATGGCTACACCTTC.

This clonotype occurred many times. V gene TRBV7-2 combines with J gene TRBJ2-3, with a possible D match to TRBD1 (6 bases). The V end lost 0 bases, the J end lost 6 bases, and 13 bases lay between the germline ends. CDR1 and CDR2 (germline): SGHTA, FQGNSA. The CDR3 has 15 amino acids. The CDR3, as DNA: TGTGCCAGCAGCTTAGCGGCTAGGGGGAAGGATACGCAGTATTTT. It is translated as CASSLAARGKDTQYF.

J is TRBJ2-1 and V is TRBV29-1; D is undetermined. CDR1 and CDR2 (germline): SQVTM, ANQGSEA. CDR3 size: 12 residues. V was shortened by 4 bases and J by 3 bases, with 7 bases between the two germline ends. The CDR3, as DNA: TGCAGCGTTGGCGTTGACTACAATGAGCAGTTCTTC. Its translation: CSVGVDYNEQFF.

This clonotype came up many times. This chain uses TRBV18 with TRBJ2-4, with a weak D call TRBD2 (5 bases). The V and J ends lost 0 bases and 10 bases respectively, with 16 bases between them. Germline V CDR1 and CDR2: KGHSH, LQKENI. The CDR3 extends over 15 amino acids. The CDR3 nucleotides are TGTGCCAGCTCACCACCGGAGGTCAACCGGAAGATTCAGTACTTC. Translating it yields CASSPPEVNRKIQYF.

This clonotype was observed a handful of times. The rearrangement links TRBV5-1 to TRBJ2-3, with D unresolved. CDR3 size: 13 residues. CDR1 is SGHRS, CDR2 YFSETQ, per germline. Trimming took 4 bases from V and 4 from J, leaving 10 bases between them. Here the CDR3 reads CASSPAIADTQYF. The CDR3 nucleotides are TGCGCCAGCAGCCCGGCCATAGCAGATACGCAGTATTTT.

This clonotype was detected many times. The chain carries TRBV28 and TRBJ2-7; TRBD1 matches 7 bases. The CDR3 consists of 15 residues. Germline lookup yields CDR1 MDHEN and CDR2 SYDVKM. V was pared by 4 bases and J by 2 bases, with 8 bases of the junction left unmatched. CDR3: CASSSPGQTPYEQYF. The CDR3 coding sequence is TGTGCCAGCAGTTCGCCGGGACAGACACCCTACGAGCAGTACTTC.

This clonotype was seen a few times. The chain has TRBV11-2 and TRBJ2-3; tentative D call: TRBD1 (6 bases). The V end lost 1 base, the J end lost 2 bases, and 16 bases lay between the germline ends. CDR3 length equals 17 residues. Germline V gene data show CDR1 as SGHAT and CDR2 as FQNNGV. The CDR3, as DNA: TGTGCCAGCAGCTTAGGCCAGGGGCGAAGGAACACAGATACGCAGTATTTT. As protein: CASSLGQGRRNTDTQYF.

In regard to this clonotype: Just one base apart from a much larger clone, this may be a read error. The CDR3 DNA follows: TGCGCCAACAGTCCCGGGACAGTAACCGGGGAGCTGTTTTTT. It specifies CANSPGTVTGELFF. The chain joins TRBV5-1 to TRBJ2-2, with TRBD1 identical over 7 bases. Germline loops: CDR1 SGHRS, CDR2 YFSETQ. Trimming at V came to 9 bases and at J to 5 bases, leaving 10 bases not matched to a gene. The CDR3 length is 14 residues.